A few counts support the clone carrying this T cell receptor (beta chain). What it recognizes is unknown. The sample belongs to a study of identical twins. Study results and limitations: Shared out-of-frame alpha sequences (those common to twins) showed excess low generation probability.

The CDR3 is 15 amino acids. The ends were cut back, 3 bases at V and 1 base at J, with 10 bases in the middle. Germline CDR1 MNHEY, CDR2 SVGAGI. MiXCR, applied by TCRdb to the 5' RACE reads, yields one record per CDR3 protein. The sample has hundreds of thousands of distinct CDR3 sequences; 8.5% to 9% are singletons. The sample was also linked to a second study, of yellow fever vaccine responses in identical twins.

The source material was PBMCs. The TCR originated in a woman under 30 in good health. V gene TRBV6-5 combines with J gene TRBJ2-4; the D gene is possibly TRBD1 (6 bases). Here the CDR3 DNA reads TGTGCCAGCAGTTATGCAGGGGACGCCAAAAACATTCAGTACTTC. This encodes CASSYAGDAKNIQYF.